Each of the 11 T cell receptor beta chains below was sequenced from the same sample in a study of a mutant IDH1 vaccine in newly diagnosed glioma. Time point indicated: week 23, last vaccination. Doses consisted of 300 ug of mutant IDH1 20-mer peptide each, paired with topical imiquimod. Repertoires were generated with immunoSEQ multiplex PCR, while TCRdb's copy carries only in-frame clones and drops some. The data hold approximately 81,000 clones, with approximately 85% observed a single time. Antigens of these TCRs are unknown. This sample comprised PBMCs, obtained from a glioma patient whose treatment included an IDH1 peptide vaccine. These receptors all come from a man in his thirties or forties with glioma. Some clones in this sample may be carry-over from other donors' samples.

In DNA, the CDR3 is TGTGCCAGCAGTGAAATGGTGACAGGGGATACGACCGGGGAGCTGTTTTTT. It specifies CASSEMVTGDTTGELFF. The gene calls are TRBV2 and TRBJ2-2, with TRBD1 identical over 8 bases. Per germline, CDR1 SNHLY and CDR2 FYNNEI. There are 17 residues in the CDR3. V was pared by 2 bases and J by 5 bases, with 10 bases of the junction left unmatched.

This chain links TRBV6-5 with TRBJ2-1; D unresolved. The CDR3 totals 13 residues. Trimming took 8 bases from V and 0 from J, leaving 8 bases between them. Germline V gives CDR1 MNHEY, CDR2 SVGAGI. The CDR3 DNA sequence: TGTGCCAGCTTAGCTAACTCCTACAATGAGCAGTTCTTC. Translated, it gives CASLANSYNEQFF.

The rearrangement uses TRBV5-1 and TRBJ2-7; no clear D. With 2 bases removed from V and 7 bases from J, the gap between germline ends came to 10 bases. Germline assignment: CDR1 SGHRS and CDR2 YFSETQ. This CDR3 is built from 12 residues. The CDR3 region has the DNA TGCGCCAGCAGCTTCGATCGAGGAGAGCAGTACTTC. Amino acid sequence: CASSFDRGEQYF.

The J gene is TRBJ2-7, the V gene TRBV11-1; TRBD2 might be the D (5 bases). This CDR3 is built from 15 residues. V lost 4 bases, J lost 3 bases, and 16 bases lay in between. Germline V gene data show CDR1 as SGHAT and CDR2 as FQDESV (reference sequence). The CDR3 DNA is TGTGCCAGCAGCTCCGGTCGCGGGCCTTTCTACGAGCAGTACTTC. Translating it yields CASSSGRGPFYEQYF.

The V call is TRBV11-2, the J call TRBJ1-1; no clear D gene. Germline CDR1 SGHAT, CDR2 FQNNGV. The CDR3 extends over 14 amino acids. Trimming removed 3 bases at V and 7 bases at J, with 15 bases between. The CDR3, as DNA: TGTGCCAGCAGCTTCCCCGGGTCCGGAGGTGAAGCTTTCTTT. Translation gives CASSFPGSGGEAFF.

The V call is TRBV11-2, the J call TRBJ2-1; a possible D gene is TRBD2 (7 bases). The CDR3 sequence is 15 residues long. The V gene lost 6 bases and the J gene lost 9 bases, with 21 bases spanning the gap. CDR1 SGHAT and CDR2 FQNNGV come from the germline V gene. CDR3 nucleotide sequence: TGTGCCAGCAGTCCACGGGCGGGGGCAGCCAGTGAGCAGTTCTTC. Encoded protein: CASSPRAGAASEQFF.

The sample holds one count of this clone. V is TRBV5-5 and J is TRBJ2-7; 9 bases map to TRBD2. V was pared by 0 bases and J by 3 bases, with 4 bases of the junction left unmatched. Germline CDR1 reads SGHKS; CDR2 reads YYEKEE (reference sequence). This CDR3 is 15 amino acids long. The CDR3 nucleotides read TGTGCCAGCAGCTTGGTCCTAGCGGGAAGCTACGAGCAGTACTTC. Translated, it gives CASSLVLAGSYEQYF.

This sequence joins TRBV7-9 and TRBJ1-3; the D is unclear. In germline, CDR1 is SEHNR, CDR2 FQNEAQ (reference sequence). With 5 bases removed from V and 0 bases from J, the gap between germline ends came to 14 bases. The CDR3 totals 16 residues. CDR3 sequence (DNA): TGTGCCAGCAGCCCCATCCCCCGGGGCTCTGGAAACACCATATATTTT. Protein: CASSPIPRGSGNTIYF.

The rearrangement links TRBV9 to TRBJ1-1; the D gene is possibly TRBD1 (6 bases). V was cut by 6 bases and J by 1 base, with 16 bases left in between. Germline V CDR1 and CDR2: SGDLS, YYNGEE. This CDR3 has 15 residues. The CDR3 DNA reads as TGTGCCAGCACCCCACAGCAGGGGCAGAACACTGAAGCTTTCTTT. Its protein is CASTPQQGQNTEAFF. Based on the CDR3 plus reference TRBV9 and TRBJ1-1, the full variable domain is DSGVTQTPKHLITATGQRVTLRCSPRSGDLSVYWYQQSLDQGLQFLIQYYNGEERAKGNILERFSAQQFPDLHSELNLSSLELGDSALYFCASTPQQGQNTEAFFGQGTRLTVV.

V usage is TRBV15 and J usage is TRBJ1-1; no clear D. The germline V and J ends were trimmed by 4 bases and 8 bases, with 14 bases remaining between them. This CDR3 is 13 amino acids long. From germline, CDR1 is LNHNV and CDR2 YYDKDF (reference sequence). The CDR3 is CATSTHEAGEAFF. The DNA for the CDR3 is TGTGCCACCAGCACCCACGAAGCCGGCGAAGCTTTCTTT.

The sample holds one count of this clone. The chain employs TRBV7-9 and TRBJ2-7, with a weak D call TRBD1 (6 bases). Trimming removed 2 bases from V and 4 bases from J, with 18 bases in between. CDR3 length: 16 residues. Per the germline V gene, CDR1 is SEHNR and CDR2 is FQNEAQ (reference sequence). The CDR3 loop is CASSLIFTGKAYEQYF. In DNA, the CDR3 is TGTGCCAGCAGCTTAATCTTCACAGGGAAGGCATACGAGCAGTACTTC.